The 23 T cell receptor beta chains below all came from one sample that was sequenced in a study of neurological immune-mediated disorders. TCRdb reprocessed the 5' RACE reads via MiXCR and lists one record per CDR3 protein. Of 55,000 to 80,000 distinct CDR3 sequences in the sample, 4% to 5.5% are singletons; the top ten hold 3.4%. The sequenced sample was PBMCs. Every receptor here comes from a woman between 45 and 60 years old with multiple sclerosis.

This clonotype was detected ten times or more. V usage is TRBV20-1 and J usage is TRBJ2-4; D call uncertain. The CDR3 has 13 residues. Germline loops: CDR1 DFQATT, CDR2 SNEGSKA (reference sequence). V was pared by 6 bases and J by 1 base, with 10 bases between. The CDR3 coding sequence is TGCAGTGCCCCCGGGTCCGCCAAAAACATTCAGTACTTC. Amino acid sequence: CSAPGSAKNIQYF.

This clonotype was detected ten times or more. J is TRBJ2-5 and V is TRBV9, with 8 bases matching TRBD1. The V gene's germline CDR1 is SGDLS and CDR2 YYNGEE. CDR3 length: 16 residues. V lost 0 bases, J lost 2 bases, and 6 bases stayed unmatched. CDR3: CASSVEAGGDQETQYF. The CDR3 DNA follows: TGTGCCAGCAGCGTAGAAGCAGGGGGCGATCAAGAGACCCAGTACTTC.

This clonotype was counted a few times. This clone may be a read error of a much larger clone one base away. The chain has TRBV4-1 and TRBJ2-4; 8 nucleotides match TRBD2. Germline assignment: CDR1 MGHRA and CDR2 YSYEKL. The CDR3 has 15 amino acids. J gave up 10 bases and V 4 bases, and 12 bases lay outside the gene matches. Here the CDR3 DNA reads TGCGCCAGCAGCCCCCCCACGGGGGGGCGGGAAATTCAGTACTTC. Residues: CASSPPTGGREIQYF.

This chain connects TRBV7-8 to TRBJ2-3, with D maybe TRBD1 (7 bases). The CDR3 runs to 16 residues. Per germline, CDR1 SGHVS and CDR2 FQNEAQ. The V gene lost 5 bases and the J gene lost 6 bases, with 21 bases spanning the gap. The CDR3 DNA is TGTGCCAGCAGCCGCAGGGGGGTCAGGGTCTGGGATACGCAGTATTTT. This encodes CASSRRGVRVWDTQYF.

The genes are TRBV18 and TRBJ2-5; D possibly corresponds to TRBD1 (5 bases). The germline V and J ends were trimmed by 3 bases and 5 bases, with 10 bases remaining between them. This CDR3 region has 13 residues. Germline V gene lookup returns CDR1 KGHSH and CDR2 LQKENI. The CDR3 loop reads CASSPPGMETQYF. The CDR3 nucleotides read TGTGCCAGCTCACCTCCAGGGATGGAGACCCAGTACTTC. Together with reference TRBV18 and TRBJ2-5, the CDR3 gives the full variable domain: NAGVMQNPRHLVRRRGQEARLRCSPMKGHSHVYWYRQLPEEGLKFMVYLQKENIIDESGMPKERFSAEFPKEGPSILRIQQVVRGDSAAYFCASSPPGMETQYFGPGTRLLVL.

This clonotype was recorded many times. The rearrangement joins TRBV5-1 to TRBJ2-5, with TRBD2 matching 13 bases. Germline V gene sequence: CDR1 SGHRS, CDR2 YFSETQ. The CDR3 totals 15 residues. V was pared by 3 bases and J by 3 bases, with 2 bases of the junction left unmatched. CDR3 in DNA: TGCGCCAGCAGCTCGGGGACTAGCGGGAAAGAGACCCAGTACTTC. Translated: CASSSGTSGKETQYF.

This clonotype was seen ten or more times. This chain uses TRBV5-1 with TRBJ1-2; 9 positions agree with TRBD1. With 0 bases clipped from V and 10 bases from J, the junction kept 10 bases outside the gene matches. Germline CDR1 and CDR2: SGHRS and YFSETQ. The CDR3 has 15 residues. The CDR3 bases are TGCGCCAGCAGCTTGGATCTGGGACAGGGCTTGGACTACACCTTC. Translated: CASSLDLGQGLDYTF.

This clonotype was observed a handful of times. The chain joins TRBV7-2 to TRBJ2-3; 15 nucleotides agree with TRBD2. Looked up from germline, CDR1 is SGHTA and CDR2 is FQGNSA. J lost 0 bases, V lost 5 bases, and 9 bases had no gene match. CDR3 length equals 19 residues. This chain's CDR3 is CASSPRGTSGGTSTDTQYF. Written as DNA, the CDR3 is TGTGCCAGCAGCCCGAGGGGGACTAGCGGGGGGACGAGCACAGATACGCAGTATTTT.

This clonotype was seen at least ten times. This sequence joins TRBV12-3 or TRBV12-4 and TRBJ2-1; 8 nucleotides line up with TRBD2. V lost 5 bases to trimming and J lost 7 bases; unmatched junction nucleotides: 7. The CDR3 length is 14 residues. Here the CDR3 DNA reads TGTGCCAGCAGTCCACCACTAGCGGCGAATGAGCAGTTCTTC. Residues: CASSPPLAANEQFF.

This clonotype was detected many times. The CDR3 DNA reads as TGCGCCAGCACAGGACAACAAGATACGCAGTATTTT. Amino acid sequence: CASTGQQDTQYF. The genes are TRBV5-1 and TRBJ2-3; maybe TRBD1 (5 bases). Germline assignment: CDR1 SGHRS and CDR2 YFSETQ. This CDR3 comprises 12 residues. With 6 bases removed from V and 5 bases from J, the gap between germline ends came to 10 bases.

In its sample, this clonotype was seen many times. The chain employs TRBV11-2 and TRBJ2-1; D remains ambiguous. The ends were cut back, 1 base at V and 7 bases at J, with 8 bases in the middle. The CDR3 contains 13 residues. CDR1 is SGHAT, CDR2 FQNNGV, per germline. CDR3 sequence: CASSLAPDNEQFF. CDR3 nucleotides: TGTGCCAGCAGCTTAGCCCCTGATAATGAGCAGTTCTTC.

This clonotype came up many times. The chain links TRBV7-6 to TRBJ2-1; D perhaps matches TRBD1 (6 bases). CDR1 and CDR2 (germline): SGHVS, FNYEAQ. V dropped 4 bases and J dropped 7 bases, with 11 bases sitting between them. This CDR3 contains 13 residues. CDR3 region: CASSSGHGNEQFF. For the CDR3, the DNA is TGTGCCAGCAGCTCGGGACACGGGAATGAGCAGTTCTTC.

This clonotype was seen ten or more times. This chain connects TRBV5-1 to TRBJ2-5, with 10 nucleotides matching TRBD1. The V and J ends lost 4 bases and 5 bases, in that order; junction bases with no gene match: 8. This CDR3 region has 15 residues. Germline assignment: CDR1 SGHRS and CDR2 YFSETQ. The CDR3 region has the DNA TGCGCCAGCAGCGGCGAAGGACAGGGGGTTGAGACCCAGTACTTC. This codes for CASSGEGQGVETQYF.

There are many counts of this clonotype. The V call is TRBV4-1, the J call TRBJ2-1, with 8 bases that match TRBD1. Germline lookup yields CDR1 MGHRA and CDR2 YSYEKL. J was trimmed by 7 bases and V by 0 bases; bases with no gene match: 14. CDR3 size: 18 residues. CDR3 amino acids: CASSQDQWTGLGNNEQFF. CDR3 coding DNA: TGCGCCAGCAGCCAAGATCAATGGACAGGGTTAGGAAATAATGAGCAGTTCTTC.

The chain employs TRBV28 and TRBJ2-3, with 8 bases fitting TRBD1. Trimming took 4 bases from V and 6 from J; bases not matched to a gene: 3. The CDR3 contains 13 residues. Per the germline V gene, CDR1 is MDHEN and CDR2 is SYDVKM. The CDR3 sequence: CASSWTGSDTQYF. CDR3 DNA: TGTGCCAGCAGTTGGACAGGGTCGGATACGCAGTATTTT.

This clonotype has only a few counts. The chain combines TRBV3-1 with TRBJ1-1, with a possible D match to TRBD1 (5 bases). This CDR3 comprises 12 residues. Germline V CDR1 and CDR2: LGHDT, YNNKEL (reference sequence). V was trimmed by 4 bases and J by 11 bases, leaving 14 bases between them. CDR3 bases: TGTGCCAGCAGCCCGGGACCCTACGGGGCTTTCTTT. This sequence encodes CASSPGPYGAFF.

This clonotype occurred once. A read error may explain this, as a much larger clone is one base away. The chain joins TRBV4-3 to TRBJ1-1; D is unclear. There are 14 residues in the CDR3. V was shortened by 0 bases and J by 6 bases, with 11 bases between the two germline ends. In germline, CDR1 is LGHNA, CDR2 YSLEER. CDR3 sequence reads: CASSQDEGEPEAFF. The CDR3 nucleotides are TGCGCCAGCAGCCAAGATGAGGGAGAACCTGAAGCTTTCTTT.

This clonotype was counted many times. The chain combines TRBV27 with TRBJ1-2; TRBD1 aligns across 7 bases. The CDR3 length is 14 residues. CDR1 MNHEY and CDR2 SMNVEV come from the germline V gene (reference sequence). Trimming removed 4 bases from V and 7 bases from J; junction bases left unmatched: 9. In DNA, the CDR3 is TGTGCCAGCAGTTCGGGACAGTTCCTTGGTGGCTACACCTTC. Translated: CASSSGQFLGGYTF.

The chain joins TRBV5-1 to TRBJ2-1, with 10 bases lining up with TRBD2. V gave up 4 bases and J gave up 7 bases; unmatched junction bases: 11. The CDR3 totals 16 residues. The germline V gene has CDR1 SGHRS and CDR2 YFSETQ. The CDR3 is CASSRGLAEMGNEQFF. The CDR3 region has the DNA TGCGCCAGCAGCAGAGGACTAGCGGAAATGGGGAATGAGCAGTTCTTC.

This clonotype was detected many times. CDR3 sequence: CASSQLQGAAYGYTF. As DNA, the CDR3 is TGCGCCAGCAGCCAACTTCAGGGGGCCGCCTATGGCTACACCTTC. This sequence joins TRBV4-3 and TRBJ1-2, with 8 bases identical to TRBD1. The CDR3 runs 15 residues. V was clipped by 2 bases and J by 4 bases; unmatched bases: 6. Germline V gene lookup returns CDR1 LGHNA and CDR2 YSLEER.

Ten or more counts support this clonotype. This sequence joins TRBV6-1 and TRBJ2-7; 9 bases map to TRBD1. Per the germline V gene, CDR1 is MNHNS and CDR2 is SASEGT. CDR3 length equals 15 residues. J was trimmed by 3 bases and V by 6 bases; bases with no gene match: 9. Written as DNA, the CDR3 is TGTGCCAGCAGGGTAACCGGGACAGGGTTCTACGAGCAGTACGTC. This encodes CASRVTGTGFYEQYV.

This clonotype has at least ten counts. J is TRBJ2-5 and V is TRBV5-5; D call uncertain. The CDR3 is 12 amino acids. Germline CDR1 reads SGHKS; CDR2 reads YYEKEE (reference sequence). The V and J ends lost 4 bases and 3 bases respectively, with 7 bases between them. DNA for the CDR3: TGTGCCAGCAGCCCCGCTGAAGAGACCCAGTACTTC. Its translation is CASSPAEETQYF.

This chain connects TRBV12-5 to TRBJ2-2; D perhaps matches TRBD1 (5 bases). The CDR3 is made up of 15 amino acids. The V end was cut by 3 bases, the J end by 5 bases, with 13 bases between. Germline CDR1 reads LGHNT; CDR2 reads FRNRAP. The CDR3 spells CASGFWTKETGELFF. CDR3 sequence (DNA): TGTGCTAGTGGTTTTTGGACAAAGGAGACCGGGGAGCTGTTTTTT. Looking up the rest from reference TRBV12-5 and TRBJ2-2 gives the full variable domain: DARVTQTPRHKVTEMGQEVTMRCQPILGHNTVFWYRQTMMQGLELLAYFRNRAPLDDSGMPKDRFSAEMPDATLATLKIQPSEPRDSAVYFCASGFWTKETGELFFGEGSRLTVL.